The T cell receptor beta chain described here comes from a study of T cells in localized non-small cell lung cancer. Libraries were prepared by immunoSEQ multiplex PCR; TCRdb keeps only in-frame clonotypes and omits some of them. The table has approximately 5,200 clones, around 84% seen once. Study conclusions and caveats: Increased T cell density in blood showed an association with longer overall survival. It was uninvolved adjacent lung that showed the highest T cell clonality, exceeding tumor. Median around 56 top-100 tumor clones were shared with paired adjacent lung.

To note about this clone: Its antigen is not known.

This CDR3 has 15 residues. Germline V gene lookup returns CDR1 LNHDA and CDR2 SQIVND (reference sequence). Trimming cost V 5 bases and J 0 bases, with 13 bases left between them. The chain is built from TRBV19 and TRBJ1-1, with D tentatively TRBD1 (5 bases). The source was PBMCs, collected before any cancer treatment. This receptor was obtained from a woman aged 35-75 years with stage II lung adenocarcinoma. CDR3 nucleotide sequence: TGTGCCAGTAGTCCCCAGGGCAATCTGAACACTGAAGCTTTCTTT. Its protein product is CASSPQGNLNTEAFF.